One sample yielded the 8 T cell receptor beta chains listed below, sequenced in a study of breast tumors, draining lymph nodes, adjacent tissues. TCRdb analysed the multiplex PCR reads with MiXCR anew, one entry per CDR3 protein. The sample contains around 300,000 distinct CDR3 sequences, about 30% of which appear only once. Samples came from axillary lymph nodes draining the breast cancer. The sequencing input was axillary lymph node tissue. Receptors were obtained from a female donor with breast cancer. Some clones in this sample may be carry-over from other donors' samples.

This sequence joins TRBV10-2 and TRBJ1-6; no firm D call. Germline CDR1 is WSHSY and CDR2 is SAAADI. V lost 2 bases, J lost 9 bases, and 11 bases lay in between. The CDR3 has 14 amino acids. CDR3 sequence (DNA): TGCGCCAGCAGTGAGGACGGAGGTGGTTCACCCCTCCACTTT. Its translation is CASSEDGGGSPLHF.

The DNA of the CDR3 is TGTGCCAGCAGTGATTTTTGGAGGGGCAATCAGCCCCAGCATTTT. Translation: CASSDFWRGNQPQHF. The J gene is TRBJ1-5, the V gene TRBV6-1, with D hard to call. The length of the CDR3 is 15 residues. The V and J ends lost 3 bases and 2 bases respectively, with 11 bases between them. CDR1 is MNHNS, CDR2 SASEGT, per germline.

This clonotype was seen many times. The chain is built from TRBV20-1 and TRBJ1-5; weak D call: TRBD1 (5 bases). Germline assignment: CDR1 DFQATT and CDR2 SNEGSKA (reference sequence). CDR3 length equals 14 residues. V was shortened by 1 base and J by 5 bases, with 12 bases between the two germline ends. CDR3 in DNA: TGCAGTGCTAGAGGCGGGGGGGACCATCAGCCCCAGCATTTT. Its protein is CSARGGGDHQPQHF.

This clonotype has ten or more counts. The chain employs TRBV9 and TRBJ2-1; D possibly corresponds to TRBD1 (6 bases). CDR1 and CDR2 from the germline V gene are SGDLS and YYNGEE. The V end was cut by 0 bases, the J end by 10 bases, with 14 bases between. The CDR3 is 14 amino acids. The chain's CDR3 is CASSVVRGSSEQFF. CDR3 DNA: TGTGCCAGCAGCGTAGTGAGGGGGAGCAGCGAGCAGTTCTTC. Together with reference TRBV9 and TRBJ2-1, the CDR3 gives the full variable domain: DSGVTQTPKHLITATGQRVTLRCSPRSGDLSVYWYQQSLDQGLQFLIQYYNGEERAKGNILERFSAQQFPDLHSELNLSSLELGDSALYFCASSVVRGSSEQFFGPGTRLTVL.

To note about this clonotype: A junction boundary mismatches the germline segment, possibly from a read error. This chain joins TRBV15 and TRBJ2-2; D is tentatively TRBD1 or TRBD2 (5 bases each). CDR3 length: 17 residues. Germline lookup yields CDR1 LNHNV and CDR2 YYDKDF (reference sequence). The CDR3, as DNA: TGTGCCACCAACAGACACCGGGGCAGCACCAACACCGGGGAGCTGTTTTTT. Protein product: CATNRHRGSTNTGELFF.

The chain carries TRBV9 and TRBJ2-5, with TRBD2 identical over 7 bases. V was clipped by 2 bases and J by 3 bases; unmatched bases: 1. This CDR3 contains 13 residues. CDR1 and CDR2 from the germline V gene are SGDLS and YYNGEE. This chain's CDR3 is CASSVRGEETQYF. The CDR3 DNA reads as TGTGCCAGCAGCGTCCGGGGGGAAGAGACCCAGTACTTC.

This clonotype was found a few times. This clone may be a read error of a much larger clone one base away. V and J are TRBV20-1 and TRBJ2-1; D is ambiguous. This CDR3 comprises 11 residues. Germline V CDR1 and CDR2: DFQATT, SNEGSKA (reference sequence). The CDR3 sequence is CSAQDRKEQSF. The CDR3 DNA reads TGCAGTGCGCAGGATCGGAAGGAGCAGTCCTTC.

A remark on this clonotype: No conserved phenylalanine or tryptophan ends this CDR3, so it is likely a read error. For the CDR3, the DNA is TGTGCCAGCAGTTTGGCACGGGGGAGTAATCAGCCCCAGCATTCT. It yields the protein CASSLARGSNQPQHS. This sequence joins TRBV12-3 or TRBV12-4 and TRBJ1-5; TRBD1 is a possible D gene (5 bases). The CDR3 totals 15 residues. V was pared by 3 bases and J by 4 bases, with 13 bases between.